This T cell receptor (beta chain) was found in a study of T cell responses to AZD1222 COVID-19 vaccine. Timing groups of about 4 and about 12 weeks for second doses were pooled. Study-level points and caveats: Repertoires were obtained only post-peak T cell response. Donors were mostly white British, more females; clonal diversity possibly underestimated.

The germline V gene has CDR1 SGHRS and CDR2 YFSETQ. V dropped 0 bases and J dropped 5; count of bases not matched to a gene: 14. The CDR3 has 17 residues. Using immunoSEQ multiplex PCR, the repertoire was profiled, and TCRdb retains in-frame clones only, with some absent. The sample gives about 42,000 clones, about 87% of which show up once; about 25% is in the top ten. This clone has only a few counts. Its cognate antigen is unknown. The V call is TRBV5-1, the J call TRBJ2-7, with 7 nucleotides matching TRBD1. The specimen comprised peripheral blood, sampled 28 days after the second AZD1222 dose. This clonotype originated in an adult who received the AZD1222 COVID-19 vaccine. In nucleotides, the CDR3 is TGCGCCAGCAGCTTGGGCTTTTACAGGGGAGTCCTCAACGAGCAGTACTTC. It specifies CASSLGFYRGVLNEQYF.